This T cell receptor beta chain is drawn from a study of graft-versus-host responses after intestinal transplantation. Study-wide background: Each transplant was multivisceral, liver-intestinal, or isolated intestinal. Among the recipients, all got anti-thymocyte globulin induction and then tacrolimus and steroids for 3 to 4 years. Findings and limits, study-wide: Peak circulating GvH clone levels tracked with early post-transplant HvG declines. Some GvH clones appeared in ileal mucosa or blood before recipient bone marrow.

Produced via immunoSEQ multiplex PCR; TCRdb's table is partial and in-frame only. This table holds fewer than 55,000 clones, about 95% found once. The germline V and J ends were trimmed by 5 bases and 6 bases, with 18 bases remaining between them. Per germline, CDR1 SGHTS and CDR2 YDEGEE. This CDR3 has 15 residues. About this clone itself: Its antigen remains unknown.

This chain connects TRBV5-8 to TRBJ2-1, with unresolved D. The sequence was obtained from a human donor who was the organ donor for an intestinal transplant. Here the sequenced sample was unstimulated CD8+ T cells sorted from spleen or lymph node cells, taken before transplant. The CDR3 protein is CASRKSDSLFNEQFF. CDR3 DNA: TGTGCCAGCAGGAAGTCCGACTCGTTATTCAATGAGCAGTTCTTC.